This is a list of T cell receptor beta chains from one sample in a study of blood T cell repertoires in COVID-19. Method: immunoSEQ multiplex PCR; TCRdb's copy keeps in-frame clones and lacks some. The sample has under 150,000 clones; roughly 85% are singletons. The sample was peripheral blood. These receptors were collected from a woman in her fifties or sixties with COVID-19, enrolled during active disease. CDR3s leave out the opening cysteine and the closing phenylalanine or tryptophan. Each record gives: J gene, CDR3 length, V gene, CDR3 protein.

J gene: TRBJ2-1
CDR3 length: 15
V gene: TRBV18
CDR3 protein: ASSPPSAAGNLNEQF

J gene: TRBJ2-7
CDR3 length: 11
V gene: TRBV27
CDR3 protein: ASRRQGFDEQY

J gene: TRBJ1-4
CDR3 length: 13
V gene: TRBV18
CDR3 protein: ASSPNSGGDKKLF

J gene: TRBJ2-7
CDR3 length: 11
V gene: TRBV3-1/TRBV3-2
CDR3 protein: ASSQAPLREQY

J gene: TRBJ2-7
CDR3 length: 12
V gene: TRBV7-9
CDR3 protein: ASSFQGNQDEQY

J gene: TRBJ2-1
CDR3 length: 13
V gene: TRBV7-9
CDR3 protein: ASSFRDRGYNEQF

J gene: TRBJ1-2
CDR3 length: 14
V gene: TRBV6-5
CDR3 protein: ASSYLGVDKNYGYT

J gene: TRBJ1-4
CDR3 length: 13
V gene: TRBV5-6
CDR3 protein: ASTLGGTFGEKLF

J gene: TRBJ1-5
CDR3 length: 15
V gene: TRBV2
CDR3 protein: ASSTAGQGWENQPQH

J gene: TRBJ2-7
CDR3 length: 16
V gene: TRBV7-2
CDR3 protein: ASSFQHSGQGEIYEQY

J gene: TRBJ1-1
CDR3 length: 13
V gene: TRBV30
CDR3 protein: AWSGSGGWGTEAF